Listed below are T cell receptor beta chains from one sample, sequenced in a study of technical replicates of blood from a few donors. Using immunoSEQ multiplex PCR, the repertoire was profiled, and TCRdb retains in-frame clones only, with some absent. The sample lists 80,000 to 95,000 clones, around 96% occurring once. The sample was T cells isolated from PBMCs. The origin of the receptors is a human donor in good health. The CDR3 runs from the conserved cysteine through the conserved F or W. The D gene is left open where the match is weak. Clone size is given for some rows only: seen once, a few or many times, or a class if the clone is expanded.

d_call,j_call,v_call,clone_size,cdr3_aa,cdr3_nt
NA,TRBJ1-1,TRBV6-5,few,CASSYSKGAAFF,TGTGCCAGCAGTTACTCGAAAGGGGCAGCTTTCTTT
NA,TRBJ2-3,TRBV15,NA,CATSRLGGGTDTQYF,TGTGCCACCAGCAGGCTCGGCGGAGGGACAGATACGCAGTATTTT
NA,TRBJ1-5,TRBV27,NA,CASSPILREGSNQPQHF,TGTGCCAGCAGTCCCATTCTCAGGGAAGGGAGCAATCAGCCCCAGCATTTT
NA,TRBJ1-1,TRBV5-1,NA,CASSLQGPEAFF,TGCGCCAGCAGCTTACAGGGCCCTGAAGCTTTCTTT
TRBD1,TRBJ1-2,TRBV5-6,NA,CASSLRDRVSHYGYTF,TGTGCCAGCAGCCTCCGGGACAGGGTTTCTCACTATGGCTACACCTTC
NA,TRBJ2-7,TRBV7-9,NA,CASSYGQTYEQYF,TGTGCCAGCAGCTACGGACAGACCTACGAGCAGTACTTC
NA,TRBJ2-1,TRBV5-4,NA,CASSLVAGYEQFF,TGTGCCAGCAGCTTGGTGGCAGGGTATGAGCAGTTCTTC
TRBD1,TRBJ1-1,TRBV6-5,NA,CASSYSTGEMNTEAFF,TGTGCCAGCAGTTACTCGACAGGGGAAATGAACACTGAAGCTTTCTTT
TRBD1,TRBJ1-2,TRBV9,NA,CASSETGGGYGYTF,TGTGCCAGCAGCGAGACAGGGGGAGGCTATGGCTACACCTTC
NA,TRBJ1-3,TRBV5-6,NA,CASSSLQGLGNTIYF,TGTGCCAGCAGCTCGTTACAGGGATTGGGAAACACCATATATTTT
NA,TRBJ2-5,TRBV19,NA,CASSSRRGHQETQYF,TGTGCCAGTAGTTCCCGGAGGGGGCACCAAGAGACCCAGTACTTC
TRBD1,TRBJ1-6,TRBV6-5,NA,CASSYQGTGRSPLHF,TGTGCCAGCAGTTATCAGGGGACAGGGCGATCACCCCTCCACTTT
TRBD1,TRBJ1-5,TRBV15,NA,CATRRDRAGNQPQHF,TGTGCCACCAGAAGGGACAGGGCGGGAAATCAGCCCCAGCATTTT
TRBD1,TRBJ1-5,TRBV7-8,NA,CASSLTGGRNQPQHF,TGTGCCAGCAGCCTTACAGGGGGGCGCAATCAGCCCCAGCATTTT
NA,TRBJ2-1,TRBV11-2,NA,CASSLQYNEQFF,TGTGCCAGCAGCTTGCAGTACAATGAGCAGTTCTTC
TRBD1,TRBJ2-7,TRBV7-8,NA,CASSGTGPSSYEQYF,TGTGCCAGCAGCGGGACAGGGCCGAGCTCCTACGAGCAGTACTTC
NA,TRBJ2-3,TRBV2,NA,CASSVVWQDTQYF,TGTGCCAGCAGTGTCGTATGGCAAGATACGCAGTATTTT
TRBD2,TRBJ2-3,TRBV4-3,NA,CASSQVSSGSFTDTQYF,TGCGCCAGCAGCCAGGTCTCTAGCGGGAGTTTCACAGATACGCAGTATTTT
NA,TRBJ2-1,TRBV28,NA,CASSLLSRNRLGNEQFF,TGTGCCAGCAGTTTACTTTCTCGAAACAGGTTGGGGAATGAGCAGTTCTTC
NA,TRBJ2-7,TRBV7-9,NA,CASSLRGSDSYEQYF,TGTGCCAGCAGCTTACGAGGCAGCGATAGTTACGAGCAGTACTTC
TRBD2,TRBJ2-7,TRBV27,NA,CASKVGTSRSYEQYF,TGTGCCAGCAAGGTCGGGACTAGCAGGTCCTACGAGCAGTACTTC
NA,TRBJ1-5,TRBV30,NA,CAWMAIRQGGQPQHF,TGTGCCTGGATGGCTATCAGGCAGGGTGGACAGCCCCAGCATTTT